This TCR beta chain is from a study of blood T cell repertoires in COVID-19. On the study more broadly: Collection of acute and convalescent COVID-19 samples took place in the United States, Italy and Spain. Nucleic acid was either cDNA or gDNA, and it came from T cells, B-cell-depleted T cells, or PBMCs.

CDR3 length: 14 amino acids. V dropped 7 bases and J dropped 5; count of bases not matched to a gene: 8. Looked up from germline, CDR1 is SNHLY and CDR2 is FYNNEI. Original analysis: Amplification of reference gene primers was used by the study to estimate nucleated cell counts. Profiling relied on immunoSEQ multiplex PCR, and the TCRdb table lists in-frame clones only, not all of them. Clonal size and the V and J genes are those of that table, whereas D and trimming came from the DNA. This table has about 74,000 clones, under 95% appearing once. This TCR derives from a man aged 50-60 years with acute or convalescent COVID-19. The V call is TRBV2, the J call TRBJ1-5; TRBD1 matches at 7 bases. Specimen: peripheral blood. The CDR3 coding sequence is TGTGCCAGCAACGGAGCCAGGGGGGATCAGCCCCAGCATTTT. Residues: CASNGARGDQPQHF.